This record looks at one T cell receptor beta chain sequence and its context. The antigen is undetermined. Since a much larger clone is just one base distant, this may be a read error. This sample is part of a study of blood T cells in healthy people across ages. Study outcomes and limitations: Donors of long life had a larger count of naive CD4+ cells and greater diversity than aged donors.

The CDR3 has 14 amino acids. The germline gives CDR1 GTSNPN, CDR2 SVGIG (reference sequence). The second PCR ran roughly 7 to 12 cycles with a sample-barcoded 5' primer and J-beta primers. TCRdb fed the 5' RACE reads into MiXCR, producing one record per CDR3 protein. Of 600,000 or so distinct CDR3 sequences listed, under 30% are singletons. Sequencing was performed on blood. This TCR came from a woman of 80 years or more in good health. V usage is TRBV30 and J usage is TRBJ1-2, with D uncertain. The CDR3 reads CAWSRSTKGYGYAF. CDR3 coding DNA: TGTGCCTGGAGTCGGTCCACCAAAGGCTATGGCTACGCCTTC.